The rows below give T cell receptor beta chains drawn from one sample of a study of T cells after somatic rescue of genetic block. Only in-frame clones appear in the TCRdb table, and some are missing; sequencing was by immunoSEQ multiplex PCR. The profile covers roughly 71,000 clones, with just over 90% appearing a single time and approximately 2.7% taken by the ten largest. The source material was peripheral blood mononuclear cells (PBMCs). These receptors were obtained from a man aged 25-40 years. Both conserved end residues are part of each CDR3. The order of the fields is J gene, D gene, clone size, V gene, CDR3 length, CDR3 DNA, CDR3 protein. A D gene is named only where the DNA matches it firmly. Clone size appears in some rows only: once, few, many, or a class for an expanded clone.

j_call: TRBJ2-7
d_call: .
clone_size: .
v_call: TRBV6-5
cdr3_length: 15
cdr3_nt: TGTGCCAGCAGTTACGATAGCCGGAATTCCTACGAGCAGTACTTC
cdr3_aa: CASSYDSRNSYEQYF

j_call: TRBJ2-5
d_call: .
clone_size: .
v_call: TRBV18
cdr3_length: 15
cdr3_nt: TGTGCCAGCTCACCACAATTGGGACCCCAAGAGACCCAGTACTTC
cdr3_aa: CASSPQLGPQETQYF

j_call: TRBJ1-4
d_call: .
clone_size: .
v_call: TRBV6-5
cdr3_length: 14
cdr3_nt: TGTGCCAGCAGTCGACAGACCACGAAGGAAAAACTGTTTTTT
cdr3_aa: CASSRQTTKEKLFF

j_call: TRBJ2-2
d_call: TRBD1
clone_size: .
v_call: TRBV6-1
cdr3_length: 19
cdr3_nt: TGTGCCAGCAGTGGAGACCTCCACAGGGGGCGCGTTGTCACCGGGGAGCTGTTTTTT
cdr3_aa: CASSGDLHRGRVVTGELFF

j_call: TRBJ1-2
d_call: .
clone_size: once
v_call: TRBV7-9
cdr3_length: 13
cdr3_nt: TGTGCCAGCAGCTTTAACAATAACTATGGCTACACCTTC
cdr3_aa: CASSFNNNYGYTF

j_call: TRBJ1-3
d_call: .
clone_size: .
v_call: TRBV9
cdr3_length: 14
cdr3_nt: TGTGCCAGCAGCGTAGAAGGGGCTGGAAACACCATATATTTT
cdr3_aa: CASSVEGAGNTIYF

j_call: TRBJ1-3
d_call: .
clone_size: .
v_call: TRBV28
cdr3_length: 16
cdr3_nt: TGTGCCAGCAGTGGTGAAAGGGTCTTCTCTGGAAACACCATATATTTT
cdr3_aa: CASSGERVFSGNTIYF

j_call: TRBJ1-6
d_call: .
clone_size: .
v_call: TRBV7-2
cdr3_length: 17
cdr3_nt: TGTGCCAGCAGCTTAGATGGCGGGCCCGGGTTCGATTCACCCCTCCACTTT
cdr3_aa: CASSLDGGPGFDSPLHF

j_call: TRBJ2-6
d_call: .
clone_size: once
v_call: TRBV7-3
cdr3_length: 14
cdr3_nt: TGTGCCAGCAGCTTAGGGCCTGGGGCCAACGTCCTGACTTTC
cdr3_aa: CASSLGPGANVLTF

j_call: TRBJ2-5
d_call: .
clone_size: .
v_call: TRBV7-9
cdr3_length: 14
cdr3_nt: TGTGCCAGCAGCTTCCCCGGGTTCCAAGAGACCCAGTACTTC
cdr3_aa: CASSFPGFQETQYF

j_call: TRBJ2-3
d_call: TRBD2
clone_size: .
v_call: TRBV4-2
cdr3_length: 15
cdr3_nt: TGTGCCAGCAGCCTCTCCTCGACTAGCGGGGGGGAATGGTGGTTT
cdr3_aa: CASSLSSTSGGEWWF

j_call: TRBJ2-7
d_call: .
clone_size: .
v_call: TRBV5-6
cdr3_length: 12
cdr3_nt: TGTGCCAGCAGCGGCCAAAACTACGAGCAGTACTTC
cdr3_aa: CASSGQNYEQYF

j_call: TRBJ1-1
d_call: .
clone_size: .
v_call: TRBV19
cdr3_length: 14
cdr3_nt: TGTGCCAGTAGTATTGTACGGGACAACACTGAAGCTTTCTTT
cdr3_aa: CASSIVRDNTEAFF

j_call: TRBJ2-7
d_call: .
clone_size: once
v_call: TRBV21-1
cdr3_length: 21
cdr3_nt: TGTGCCAGCAGCTCCTCCGGATTCTGGGCAGGTAAAAAGCGGGAGATTGACGAGCAGTACTTC
cdr3_aa: CASSSSGFWAGKKREIDEQYF

j_call: TRBJ1-4
d_call: .
clone_size: .
v_call: TRBV4-2
cdr3_length: 14
cdr3_nt: TGTGCCAGCAGCCAAGTACGGGAGAATGAAAAACTGTTTTTT
cdr3_aa: CASSQVRENEKLFF

j_call: TRBJ2-3
d_call: .
clone_size: .
v_call: TRBV9
cdr3_length: 14
cdr3_nt: TGTGCCAGCAATCCCCACCCCCGGGCAGATACGCAGTATTTT
cdr3_aa: CASNPHPRADTQYF

j_call: TRBJ1-2
d_call: TRBD1
clone_size: .
v_call: TRBV18
cdr3_length: 14
cdr3_nt: TGTGCCAGCTCACAGACAGGGGAGCGAGGTGGCTACACCTTC
cdr3_aa: CASSQTGERGGYTF

j_call: TRBJ2-7
d_call: TRBD1
clone_size: .
v_call: TRBV28
cdr3_length: 14
cdr3_nt: TGTGCCAGCAGTCACCAACAGGGGCTCTACGAGCAGTACTTC
cdr3_aa: CASSHQQGLYEQYF

j_call: TRBJ2-5
d_call: TRBD1
clone_size: .
v_call: TRBV28
cdr3_length: 16
cdr3_nt: TGTGCCAGCAGTTTCACCAACTACAGGGGTCAAGAGACCCAGTACTTC
cdr3_aa: CASSFTNYRGQETQYF

j_call: TRBJ2-1
d_call: TRBD1
clone_size: .
v_call: TRBV6-4
cdr3_length: 15
cdr3_nt: TGTGCCAGCAGTGACCGACAGGGCCCTTACAATGAGCAGTTCTTC
cdr3_aa: CASSDRQGPYNEQFF

j_call: TRBJ2-7
d_call: TRBD2
clone_size: .
v_call: TRBV10-3
cdr3_length: 15
cdr3_nt: TGTGCCATCAACCCCGGACTAGCGGGAGATGACGAGCAGTACTTC
cdr3_aa: CAINPGLAGDDEQYF

j_call: TRBJ1-6
d_call: .
clone_size: .
v_call: TRBV28
cdr3_length: 15
cdr3_nt: TGTGCCAGCAGCTTGCCGGGGAGCCGCAATTCACCCCTCCACTTT
cdr3_aa: CASSLPGSRNSPLHF

j_call: TRBJ1-4
d_call: TRBD1
clone_size: once
v_call: TRBV5-1
cdr3_length: 15
cdr3_nt: TGCGCCAGCAGCTCAACCGGGACAGGGCTAGAAAAACTGTTTTTT
cdr3_aa: CASSSTGTGLEKLFF

j_call: TRBJ2-3
d_call: TRBD2
clone_size: .
v_call: TRBV10-3
cdr3_length: 15
cdr3_nt: TGTGCCATCAGTGCCCTAGCGGGAGAAGCAGATACGCAGTATTTT
cdr3_aa: CAISALAGEADTQYF

j_call: TRBJ1-2
d_call: .
clone_size: once
v_call: TRBV11-2
cdr3_length: 15
cdr3_nt: TGTGCCAGCAGCTTAATAATTGATCCTAACTATGGCTACACCTTC
cdr3_aa: CASSLIIDPNYGYTF

j_call: TRBJ2-2
d_call: .
clone_size: .
v_call: TRBV18
cdr3_length: 16
cdr3_nt: TGTGCCAGCTCACACGACAACGGGCAGTGGGTCGGGGAGCTGTTTTTT
cdr3_aa: CASSHDNGQWVGELFF

j_call: TRBJ2-3
d_call: .
clone_size: .
v_call: TRBV12-5
cdr3_length: 14
cdr3_nt: TGTGCTAGTGGTTGGCGTGAGGTGGGAGATACGCAGTATTTT
cdr3_aa: CASGWREVGDTQYF

j_call: TRBJ2-5
d_call: .
clone_size: .
v_call: TRBV20-1
cdr3_length: 11
cdr3_nt: TGCAGTGCTAGGCTCCCTACGACCCAGTACTTC
cdr3_aa: CSARLPTTQYF

j_call: TRBJ1-1
d_call: .
clone_size: .
v_call: TRBV6-6
cdr3_length: 15
cdr3_nt: TGTGCCAGCACCTACCCCTTCCCGGTGAACACTGAAGCTTTCTTT
cdr3_aa: CASTYPFPVNTEAFF

j_call: TRBJ2-7
d_call: TRBD1
clone_size: .
v_call: TRBV6-5
cdr3_length: 14
cdr3_nt: TGTGCCAGCAGTTCCGGGACAGGGCCCTACGAGCAGTACTTC
cdr3_aa: CASSSGTGPYEQYF

j_call: TRBJ2-7
d_call: TRBD2
clone_size: .
v_call: TRBV4-1
cdr3_length: 15
cdr3_nt: TGCGCCAGCAGCCAGGCTAGCGGGATGACCTACGAGCAGTACTTC
cdr3_aa: CASSQASGMTYEQYF